This TCR beta chain is from a study of blood T cell repertoires in COVID-19. The wider study: Samples representing acute and convalescent COVID-19 were sourced from the United States, Italy and Spain. In each case, the material was cDNA or gDNA derived from T cells, B-cell-depleted T cells, or PBMCs.

Per the original methods: Reference gene primers were amplified, and this amplification served to estimate nucleated cell counts. Method: immunoSEQ multiplex PCR; TCRdb's copy keeps in-frame clones and lacks some. The V and J calls and clone size come from that table; D and trimming were worked out from the DNA. The sample consists of 60,000 to 75,000 clones, more than 60% of them appearing once. The TCR comes from a woman in her sixties or seventies with acute or convalescent COVID-19. The sequenced material came from peripheral blood.

CDR3 sequence reads: CASGQGGSNNEQFF. The CDR3 DNA reads TGTGCCAGCGGACAGGGAGGGTCTAATAATGAGCAGTTCTTC. The V and J genes are TRBV27 and TRBJ2-1, with D possibly being TRBD1 (8 bases). The CDR3 has 14 amino acids. Trimming took off 8 bases at V and 7 bases at J, with 18 bases between the two ends. CDR1 and CDR2 (germline): MNHEY, SMNVEV (reference sequence).